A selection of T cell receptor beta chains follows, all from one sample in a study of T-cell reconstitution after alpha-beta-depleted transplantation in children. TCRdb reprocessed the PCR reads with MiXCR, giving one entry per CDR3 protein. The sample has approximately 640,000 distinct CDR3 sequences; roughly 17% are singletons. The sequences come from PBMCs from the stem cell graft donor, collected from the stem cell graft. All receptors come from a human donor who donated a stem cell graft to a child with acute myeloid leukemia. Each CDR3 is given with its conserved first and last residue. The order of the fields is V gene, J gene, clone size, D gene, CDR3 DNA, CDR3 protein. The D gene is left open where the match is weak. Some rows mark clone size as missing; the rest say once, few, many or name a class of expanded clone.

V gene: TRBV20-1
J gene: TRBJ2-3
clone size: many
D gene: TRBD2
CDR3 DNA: TGCAGTGCCGTTCCGGGGGGTCTGTTGTGGGATACGCAGTATTTT
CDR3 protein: CSAVPGGLLWDTQYF

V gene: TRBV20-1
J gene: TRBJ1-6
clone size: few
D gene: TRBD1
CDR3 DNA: TGCAGTGCTAGGGCTCCCGGGACAGGGGATTCACCCCTCCACTTT
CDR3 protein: CSARAPGTGDSPLHF

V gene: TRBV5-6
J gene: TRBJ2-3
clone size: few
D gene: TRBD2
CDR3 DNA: TGTGCCAGCAATCCCTTAGGGGACTACGTCACAGATACGCAGTATTTT
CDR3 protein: CASNPLGDYVTDTQYF

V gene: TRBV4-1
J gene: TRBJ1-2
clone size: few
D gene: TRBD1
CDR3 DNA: TGCGCCAGCAGCCAAGAAGGGGACAGGGATAATGATGGCTACACCTTC
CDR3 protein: CASSQEGDRDNDGYTF

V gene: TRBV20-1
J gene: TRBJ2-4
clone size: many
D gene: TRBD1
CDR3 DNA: TGCAGTGCTAGTAGTTGGACAGGGTCCAAAAACATTCAGTACTTC
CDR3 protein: CSASSWTGSKNIQYF

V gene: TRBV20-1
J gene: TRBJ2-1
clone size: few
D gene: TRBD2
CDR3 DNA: TGCAGTGCTAGAGATTTCAGCCGGCAGGGGGCGCGACTAGCGGGGGGCAATGAGCAGTTCTTC
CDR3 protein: CSARDFSRQGARLAGGNEQFF

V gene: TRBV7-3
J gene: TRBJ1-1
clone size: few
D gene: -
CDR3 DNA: TGTGCCAGCAGCTTAACGATAGCGGGAGATGAAGCTTTCTTT
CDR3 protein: CASSLTIAGDEAFF

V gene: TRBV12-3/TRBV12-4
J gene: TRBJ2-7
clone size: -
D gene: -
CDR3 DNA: TGTGCCAGCAGTTCTGGCAGGGGCAACGAGCAGTACTTC
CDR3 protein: CASSSGRGNEQYF

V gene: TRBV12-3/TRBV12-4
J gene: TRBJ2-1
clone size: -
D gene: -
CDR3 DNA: TGTGCCAGCAGTTTTGTGGGGGGGGCCCCCAATGAGCAGTTCTTC
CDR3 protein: CASSFVGGAPNEQFF

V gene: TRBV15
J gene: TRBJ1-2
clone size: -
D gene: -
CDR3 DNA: TGTGCCACCGCCAAAGGGAGGAGCGCTAACTATGGCTACACCTTC
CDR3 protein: CATAKGRSANYGYTF

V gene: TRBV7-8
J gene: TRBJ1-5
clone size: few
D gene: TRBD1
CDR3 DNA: TGTGCCAGCAGCATAACCGGGACAGGGGCTCAGCCCCAGCATTTT
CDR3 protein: CASSITGTGAQPQHF

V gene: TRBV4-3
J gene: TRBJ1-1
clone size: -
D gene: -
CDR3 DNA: TGCGCCAGCAGCCAAGCGGTCCAGAACACTGAAGCTTTCTTT
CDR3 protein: CASSQAVQNTEAFF

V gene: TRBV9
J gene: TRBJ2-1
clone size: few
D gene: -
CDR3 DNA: TGTGCCAGCAGCGTTTCCCGAGAGGGGGTGGACCCTTACAATGAGCAGTTCTTC
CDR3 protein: CASSVSREGVDPYNEQFF

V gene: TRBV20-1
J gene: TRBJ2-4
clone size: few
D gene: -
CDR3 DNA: TGCAGTGTTCCGGTTCAGGGAAACATTCAGTACTTC
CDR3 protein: CSVPVQGNIQYF

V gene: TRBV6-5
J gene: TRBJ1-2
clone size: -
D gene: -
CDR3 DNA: TGTGCCAGCAGTTACGGGGACACCTCCGGTGGCTACACCTTC
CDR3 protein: CASSYGDTSGGYTF

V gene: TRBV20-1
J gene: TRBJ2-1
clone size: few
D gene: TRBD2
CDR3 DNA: TGCAGTGCTTTAGCGGGGGGGACCTACAATGAGCAGTTCTTC
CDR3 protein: CSALAGGTYNEQFF

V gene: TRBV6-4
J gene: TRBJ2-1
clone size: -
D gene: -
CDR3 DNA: TGTGCCAGCAGTGTTGGTAGATACAATGAGCAGTTCTTC
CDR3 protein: CASSVGRYNEQFF

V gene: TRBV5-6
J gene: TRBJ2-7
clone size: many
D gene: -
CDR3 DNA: TGTGCCAGCAGCTTTCCGGGTCTGGGGGAGCAGTACTTC
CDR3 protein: CASSFPGLGEQYF

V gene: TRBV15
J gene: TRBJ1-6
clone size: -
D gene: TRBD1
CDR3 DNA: TGTGCCACCAGCAGAGGACTTGACAGGGGGAGGGAGTCACCCCTCCACTTT
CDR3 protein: CATSRGLDRGRESPLHF

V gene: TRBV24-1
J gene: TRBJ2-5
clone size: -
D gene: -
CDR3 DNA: TGTGCCACCAGTGATTTAATGGGGGCGCGAGGGCAAGAGACCCAGTACTTC
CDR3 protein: CATSDLMGARGQETQYF

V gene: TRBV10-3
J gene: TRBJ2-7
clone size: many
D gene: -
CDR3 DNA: TGTGCCATCTTTAACGCGAGCTCCTACGAGCAGTACTTC
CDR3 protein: CAIFNASSYEQYF

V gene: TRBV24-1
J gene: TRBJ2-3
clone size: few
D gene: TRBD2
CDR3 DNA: TGTGCCACCAGTGGTCTACCCTGGGCTAGCGGGGGGTCAGATACGCAGTATTTT
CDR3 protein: CATSGLPWASGGSDTQYF

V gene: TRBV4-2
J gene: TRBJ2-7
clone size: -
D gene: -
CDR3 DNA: TGTGCCAGCAGCCCCCAAAGAGGGCCCGTACCCTACTCAGCTACTAGCTCCTACGAGCAGTACTTC
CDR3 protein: CASSPQRGPVPYSATSSYEQYF

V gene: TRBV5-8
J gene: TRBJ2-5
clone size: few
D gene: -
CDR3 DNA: TGTGCCAGCAGCTTGGGGACCAAAGAGACCCAGTACTTC
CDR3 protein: CASSLGTKETQYF

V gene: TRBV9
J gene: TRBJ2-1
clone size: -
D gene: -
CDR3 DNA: TGTGCCAGCAGCGACCGAGGACCCAACAATGAGCAGTTCTTC
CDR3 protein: CASSDRGPNNEQFF

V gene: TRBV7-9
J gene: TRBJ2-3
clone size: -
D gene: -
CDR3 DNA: TGTGCCAGCAGCCTCCGGTACGCCAGCACAGATACGCAGTATTTT
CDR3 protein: CASSLRYASTDTQYF

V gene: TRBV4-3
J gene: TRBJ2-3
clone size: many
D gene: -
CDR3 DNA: TGCGCCAGCAGCCAAGTGAGGCTTGGGGATGAAGATACGCAGTATTTT
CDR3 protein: CASSQVRLGDEDTQYF

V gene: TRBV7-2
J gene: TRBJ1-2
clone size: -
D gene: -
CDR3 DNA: TGTGCCAGCAGCTTCCGACTCCCGGGCACTGTAGTTTATGGCTACACCTTC
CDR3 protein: CASSFRLPGTVVYGYTF

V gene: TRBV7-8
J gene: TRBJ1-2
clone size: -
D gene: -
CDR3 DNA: TGTGCCAGCAGCTTATTTCGACAGGCGGGCTATGGCTACACCTTC
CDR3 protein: CASSLFRQAGYGYTF